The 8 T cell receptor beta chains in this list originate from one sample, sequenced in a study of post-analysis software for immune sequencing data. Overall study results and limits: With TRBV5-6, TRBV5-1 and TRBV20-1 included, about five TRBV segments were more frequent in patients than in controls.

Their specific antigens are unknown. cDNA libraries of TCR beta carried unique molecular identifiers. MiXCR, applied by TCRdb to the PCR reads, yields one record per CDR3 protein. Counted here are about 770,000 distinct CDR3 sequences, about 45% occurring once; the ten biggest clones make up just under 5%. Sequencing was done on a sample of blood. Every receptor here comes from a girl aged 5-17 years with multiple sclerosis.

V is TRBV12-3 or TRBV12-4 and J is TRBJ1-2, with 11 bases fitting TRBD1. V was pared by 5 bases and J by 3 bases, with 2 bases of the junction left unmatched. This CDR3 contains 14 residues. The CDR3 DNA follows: TGTGCCAGCAGTCGGGACAGGGGGGACTATGGCTACACCTTC. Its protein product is CASSRDRGDYGYTF.

CDR3 nucleotides: TGTGCCAGCAGGCATAGCGGGAGTTATCAAGAGACCCAGTACTTC. Translated, it gives CASRHSGSYQETQYF. The chain employs TRBV12-3 or TRBV12-4 and TRBJ2-5; 9 bases are shared with TRBD2. The V segment lost 6 bases and the J segment 2 bases; nucleotides outside the gene matches: 7. The CDR3 contains 15 residues.

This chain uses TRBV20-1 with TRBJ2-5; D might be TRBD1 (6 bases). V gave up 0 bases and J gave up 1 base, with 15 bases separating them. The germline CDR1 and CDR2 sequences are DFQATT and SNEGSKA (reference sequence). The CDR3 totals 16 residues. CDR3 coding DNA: TGCAGTGCTAGAGATGTTTTGGGGGCCACCCAAGAGACCCAGTACTTC. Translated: CSARDVLGATQETQYF.

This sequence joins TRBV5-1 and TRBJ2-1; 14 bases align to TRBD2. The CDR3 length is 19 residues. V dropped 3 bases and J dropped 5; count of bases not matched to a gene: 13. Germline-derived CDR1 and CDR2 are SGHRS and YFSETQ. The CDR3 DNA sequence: TGCGCCAGCAGCTCCACCGGAAGACTAGCGGGAGGGAGGAACAATGAGCAGTTCTTC. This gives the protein CASSSTGRLAGGRNNEQFF.

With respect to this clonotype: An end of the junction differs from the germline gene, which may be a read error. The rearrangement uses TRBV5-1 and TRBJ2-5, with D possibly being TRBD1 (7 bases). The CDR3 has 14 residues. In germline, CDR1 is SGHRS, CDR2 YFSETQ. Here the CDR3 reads CTSSLQTGRETQYF. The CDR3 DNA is TGCACCAGCAGCTTACAGACAGGGAGGGAGACCCAGTACTTC.

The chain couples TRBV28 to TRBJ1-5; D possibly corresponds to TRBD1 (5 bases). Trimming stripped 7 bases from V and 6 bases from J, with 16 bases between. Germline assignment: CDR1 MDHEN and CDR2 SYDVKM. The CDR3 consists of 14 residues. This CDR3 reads CASIAGGEGQPQHF. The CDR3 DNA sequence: TGTGCCAGCATCGCGGGGGGGGAAGGTCAGCCCCAGCATTTT. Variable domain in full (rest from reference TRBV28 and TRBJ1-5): DVKVTQSSRYLVKRTGEKVFLECVQDMDHENMFWYRQDPGLGLRLIYFSYDVKMKEKGDIPEGYSVSREKKERFSLILESASTNQTSMYLCASIAGGEGQPQHFGDGTRLSIL.

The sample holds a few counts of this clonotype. This chain's CDR3 is CATSDGSYEQYF. The CDR3, as DNA: TGTGCCACCAGTGATGGGAGCTACGAGCAGTACTTC. The J gene is TRBJ2-7, the V gene TRBV24-1, with D perhaps TRBD2 (5 bases). The V and J ends lost 3 bases and 3 bases respectively, with 5 bases between them. Germline CDR1 and CDR2: KGHDR and SFDVKD. This CDR3 region has 12 residues.

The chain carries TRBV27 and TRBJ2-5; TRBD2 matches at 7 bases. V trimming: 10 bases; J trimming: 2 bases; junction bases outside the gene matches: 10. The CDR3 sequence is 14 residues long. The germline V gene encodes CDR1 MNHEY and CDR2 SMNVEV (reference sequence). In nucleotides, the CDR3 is TGTGCCACCCGGACTAGTGTCCCGCAAGAGACCCAGTACTTC. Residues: CATRTSVPQETQYF.